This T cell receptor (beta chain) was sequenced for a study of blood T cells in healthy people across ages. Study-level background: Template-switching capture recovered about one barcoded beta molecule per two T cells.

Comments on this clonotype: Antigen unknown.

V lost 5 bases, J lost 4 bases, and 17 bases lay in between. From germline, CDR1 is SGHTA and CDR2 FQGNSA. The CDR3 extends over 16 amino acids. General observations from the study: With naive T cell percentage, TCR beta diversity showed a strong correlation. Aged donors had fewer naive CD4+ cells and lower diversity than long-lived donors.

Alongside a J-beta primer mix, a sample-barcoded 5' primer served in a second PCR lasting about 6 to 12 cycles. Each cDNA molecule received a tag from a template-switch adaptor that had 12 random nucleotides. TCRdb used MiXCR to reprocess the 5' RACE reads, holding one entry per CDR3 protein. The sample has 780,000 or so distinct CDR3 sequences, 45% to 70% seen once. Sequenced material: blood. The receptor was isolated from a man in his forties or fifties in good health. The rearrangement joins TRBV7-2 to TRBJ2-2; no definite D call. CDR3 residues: CASSQPIRASTGELFF. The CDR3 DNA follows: TGTGCCAGCAGCCAGCCCATAAGGGCAAGCACCGGGGAGCTGTTTTTT. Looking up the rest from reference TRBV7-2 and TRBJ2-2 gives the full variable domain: GAGVSQSPSNKVTEKGKDVELRCDPISGHTALYWYRQSLGQGLEFLIYFQGNSAPDKSGLPSDRFSAERTGGSVSTLTIQRTQQEDSAVYLCASSQPIRASTGELFFGEGSRLTVL.